One sample yielded the 13 T cell receptor beta chains listed below, sequenced in a study of T cells in Graves' hyperthyroidism and ophthalmopathy. The TCR beta CDR3 regions underwent amplification using RNA transcripts as the source. Primed by the HTBI set, a first-round RT-PCR was run on the TCR CDR3. TCRdb re-derived calls from the multiplex PCR reads in MiXCR, one entry per CDR3 protein. In the table there are 550,000 to 600,000 distinct CDR3 sequences, 35% to 55% of which are singletons. The sequencing sample was made of peripheral blood or thyroid tissue (not recorded which). The receptors derive from an adult woman with Graves' disease, either hyperthyroidism or ophthalmopathy (not recorded which).

The chain has TRBV7-9 and TRBJ2-7; D gene uncertain. CDR3 size: 14 residues. With 3 bases removed from V and 2 bases from J, the gap between germline ends came to 11 bases. Germline CDR1 is SEHNR and CDR2 is FQNEAQ (reference sequence). CDR3 nucleotide sequence: TGTGCCAGCAGCTTGGTGATAATTGCCTACGAGCAGTACTTC. Its translation: CASSLVIIAYEQYF.

The rearrangement joins TRBV20-1 to TRBJ2-5, with 7 nucleotides matching TRBD2. Germline assignment: CDR1 DFQATT and CDR2 SNEGSKA (reference sequence). After removal of 1 base from V and 5 bases from J, the junction contained 13 bases not matched to a gene. The CDR3 is 16 amino acids. The DNA for the CDR3 is TGCAGTGCTAGAGGCTGGAGCGGGGAAGTTCGGGAGACCCAGTACTTC. It encodes CSARGWSGEVRETQYF.

The gene calls are TRBV24-1 and TRBJ1-2; D perhaps matches TRBD1 (6 bases). V was shortened by 6 bases and J by 4 bases, with 8 bases between the two germline ends. The CDR3 totals 12 residues. The V gene's germline CDR1 is KGHDR and CDR2 SFDVKD. The CDR3 is CATSTTGYGYTF. In DNA form, the CDR3 reads TGTGCCACCAGTACGACAGGCTATGGCTACACCTTC.

This rearrangement joins TRBV7-9 to TRBJ1-6; no reliable D call. The V end was cut by 1 base, the J end by 10 bases, with 8 bases between. Germline assignment: CDR1 SEHNR and CDR2 FQNEAQ (reference sequence). This CDR3 is built from 13 residues. The CDR3 loop reads CASSLGFGSPLHF. In DNA, the CDR3 is TGTGCCAGCAGCTTAGGGTTCGGGTCACCCCTCCACTTT.

This clonotype was observed at least ten times. The chain is built from TRBV7-2 and TRBJ2-5; TRBD1 matches 8 bases. CDR3 length equals 13 residues. J gave up 4 bases and V 5 bases, and 3 bases lay outside the gene matches. Germline V gives CDR1 SGHTA, CDR2 FQGNSA. The CDR3 nucleotides read TGTGCCAGCAGCCCGGGGACAGGAGAGACCCAGTACTTC. Its translation is CASSPGTGETQYF.

This chain connects TRBV20-1 to TRBJ1-5; TRBD1 matches at 7 bases. With V trimmed by 4 bases and J by 5 bases, 17 bases remained unmatched. Germline V gene lookup returns CDR1 DFQATT and CDR2 SNEGSKA (reference sequence). The CDR3 loop spans 17 amino acids. The CDR3 nucleotides are TGCAGTGCTACTACAACTCGACAGGGAGTGCGGCATCAGCCCCAGCATTTT. Its protein product is CSATTTRQGVRHQPQHF.

The chain employs TRBV19 and TRBJ1-5; no clear D. Trimming removed 8 bases at V and 10 bases at J, with 24 bases between. In germline, CDR1 is LNHDA, CDR2 SQIVND (reference sequence). The CDR3 extends over 15 amino acids. In DNA, the CDR3 is TGTGCCAGTGCTAGAGATGTGGGTTCCGGCCTCCCCCAGCATTTT. Amino acids: CASARDVGSGLPQHF.

This clonotype was counted many times. This chain uses TRBV6-5 with TRBJ2-2; D unclear. The CDR3 has 13 amino acids. CDR1 and CDR2 from the germline V gene are MNHEY and SVGAGI. V was cut by 0 bases and J by 5 bases, with 4 bases left in between. CDR3 DNA: TGTGCCAGCAGTTACTCAACAACCGGGGAGCTGTTTTTT. Translating it yields CASSYSTTGELFF.

This clonotype was counted many times. The V and J genes are TRBV9 and TRBJ1-1, with 11 bases lining up with TRBD1. CDR1 and CDR2 (germline): SGDLS, YYNGEE. The CDR3 consists of 14 residues. V shed 0 bases, J shed 5 bases, and the junction held 0 bases outside the gene matches. This chain's CDR3 is CASSVGDRGTEAFF. CDR3 DNA: TGTGCCAGCAGCGTAGGGGACAGGGGGACTGAAGCTTTCTTT.

This clonotype occurred a few times. The chain recombines TRBV15 with TRBJ1-5; a possible D gene is TRBD1 (6 bases). The length of the CDR3 is 18 residues. The germline gives CDR1 LNHNV, CDR2 YYDKDF (reference sequence). The ends were cut back, 0 bases at V and 0 bases at J, with 15 bases in the middle. For the CDR3, the DNA is TGTGCCACCAGCAGAGACGGTTCGGGGGCAGCTAGCAATCAGCCCCAGCATTTT. It codes for CATSRDGSGAASNQPQHF.

This clonotype was counted only a few times. The chain has TRBV2 and TRBJ1-2; 7 bases match TRBD1. The V gene's germline CDR1 is SNHLY and CDR2 FYNNEI. The V segment lost 7 bases and the J segment 4 bases; nucleotides outside the gene matches: 9. The CDR3 totals 14 residues. The CDR3 sequence is CASTLLQGTYGYTF. The CDR3 nucleotides read TGTGCCAGCACCCTCCTACAGGGGACCTATGGCTACACCTTC.

The chain combines TRBV9 with TRBJ2-7, with TRBD1 matching over 9 bases. The trim removed 5 bases at V and 6 bases at J, leaving 12 bases unmatched. The germline V gene has CDR1 SGDLS and CDR2 YYNGEE. There are 15 residues in the CDR3. The CDR3 spells CASSWPGQGRIEQYF. The CDR3 DNA reads as TGTGCCAGCAGTTGGCCGGGACAGGGTCGGATCGAGCAGTACTTC.

This chain links TRBV20-1 with TRBJ2-5; a weak D match, TRBD1 (6 bases). The ends were cut back, 3 bases at V and 4 bases at J, with 9 bases in the middle. The length of the CDR3 is 12 residues. CDR1 DFQATT and CDR2 SNEGSKA come from the germline V gene (reference sequence). The CDR3 spells CSARDSRETQYF. CDR3 DNA sequence: TGCAGTGCTAGGGACAGCAGAGAGACCCAGTACTTC.